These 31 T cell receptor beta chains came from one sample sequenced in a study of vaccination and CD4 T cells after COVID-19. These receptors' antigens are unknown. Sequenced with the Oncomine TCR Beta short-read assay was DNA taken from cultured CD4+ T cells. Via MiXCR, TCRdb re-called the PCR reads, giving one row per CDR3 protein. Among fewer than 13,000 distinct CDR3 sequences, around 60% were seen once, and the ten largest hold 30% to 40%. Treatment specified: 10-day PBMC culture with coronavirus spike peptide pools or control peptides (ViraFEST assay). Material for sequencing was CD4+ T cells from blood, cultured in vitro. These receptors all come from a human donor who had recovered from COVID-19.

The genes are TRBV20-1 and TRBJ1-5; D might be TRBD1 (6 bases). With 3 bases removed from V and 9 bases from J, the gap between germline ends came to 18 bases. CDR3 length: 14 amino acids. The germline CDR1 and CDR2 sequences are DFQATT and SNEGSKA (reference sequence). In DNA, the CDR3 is TGCAGTGCTAGGGGGGACACTTCCCTGGGGCCCCAGCATTTT. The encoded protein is CSARGDTSLGPQHF.

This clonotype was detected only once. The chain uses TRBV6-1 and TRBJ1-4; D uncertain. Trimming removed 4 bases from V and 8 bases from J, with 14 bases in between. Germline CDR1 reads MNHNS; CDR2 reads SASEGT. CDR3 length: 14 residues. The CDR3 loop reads CASSGRHQGEKLFF. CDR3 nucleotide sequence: TGTGCCAGCAGTGGAAGGCACCAAGGGGAAAAACTGTTTTTT.

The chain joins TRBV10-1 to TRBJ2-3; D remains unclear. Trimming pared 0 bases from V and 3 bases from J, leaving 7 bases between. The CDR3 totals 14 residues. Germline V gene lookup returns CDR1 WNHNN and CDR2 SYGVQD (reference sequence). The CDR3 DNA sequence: TGCGCCAGCAGTGAGTCGTTAGCTACAGATACGCAGTATTTT. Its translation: CASSESLATDTQYF.

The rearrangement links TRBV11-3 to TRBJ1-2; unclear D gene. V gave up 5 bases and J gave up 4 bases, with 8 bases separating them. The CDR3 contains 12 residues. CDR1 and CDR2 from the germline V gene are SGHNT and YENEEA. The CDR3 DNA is TGTGCCAGCAGCCACCCCGGCTATGGCTACACCTTC. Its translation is CASSHPGYGYTF. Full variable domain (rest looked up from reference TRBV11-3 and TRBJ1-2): EAGVVQSPRYKIIEKKQPVAFWCNPISGHNTLYWYLQNLGQGPELLIRYENEEAVDDSQLPKDRFSAERLKGVDSTLKIQPAELGDSAVYLCASSHPGYGYTFGSGTRLTVV.

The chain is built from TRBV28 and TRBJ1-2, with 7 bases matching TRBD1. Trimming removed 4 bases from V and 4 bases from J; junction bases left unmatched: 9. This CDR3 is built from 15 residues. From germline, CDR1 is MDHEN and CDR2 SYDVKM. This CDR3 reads CASSSIDREAYGYTF. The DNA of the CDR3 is TGTGCCAGCAGTTCGATTGACAGGGAGGCCTATGGCTACACCTTC.

The CDR3 nucleotides read TGTGCCAGCACTGGACTCAGGAATCAGCCCCAGCATTTT. Translated, it gives CASTGLRNQPQHF. The chain is built from TRBV6-1 and TRBJ1-5; D gene unclear. V lost 7 bases to trimming and J lost 4 bases, with 11 bases between them. The germline V gene encodes CDR1 MNHNS and CDR2 SASEGT. There are 13 residues in the CDR3.

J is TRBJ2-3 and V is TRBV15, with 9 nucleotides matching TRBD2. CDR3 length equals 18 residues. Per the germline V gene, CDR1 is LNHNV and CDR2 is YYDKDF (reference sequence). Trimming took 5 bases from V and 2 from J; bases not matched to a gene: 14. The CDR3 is CATSVGALAGALTDTQYF. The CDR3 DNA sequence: TGTGCCACCAGCGTTGGGGCTTTAGCGGGGGCCCTCACAGATACGCAGTATTTT. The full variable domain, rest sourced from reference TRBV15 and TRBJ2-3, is DAMVIQNPRYQVTQFGKPVTLSCSQTLNHNVMYWYQQKSSQAPKLLFHYYDKDFNNEADTPDNFQSRRPNTSFCFLDIRSPGLGDTAMYLCATSVGALAGALTDTQYFGPGTRLTVL.

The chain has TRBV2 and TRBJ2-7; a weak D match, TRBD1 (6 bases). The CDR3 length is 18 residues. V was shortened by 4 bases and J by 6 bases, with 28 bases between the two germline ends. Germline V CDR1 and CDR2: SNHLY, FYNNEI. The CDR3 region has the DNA TGTGCCAGCAGTGGCCCGGAGTCACCAGGACAGACCTCCGGCGAGCAGTACTTC. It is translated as CASSGPESPGQTSGEQYF.

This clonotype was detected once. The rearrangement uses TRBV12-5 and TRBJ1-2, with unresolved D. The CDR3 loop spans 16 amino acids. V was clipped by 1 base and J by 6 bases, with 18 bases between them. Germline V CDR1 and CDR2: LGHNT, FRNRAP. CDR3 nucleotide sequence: TGTGCTAGTGGTTTGGCGGTAGGAGGTCATGACGATGGCTACACCTTC. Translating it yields CASGLAVGGHDDGYTF.

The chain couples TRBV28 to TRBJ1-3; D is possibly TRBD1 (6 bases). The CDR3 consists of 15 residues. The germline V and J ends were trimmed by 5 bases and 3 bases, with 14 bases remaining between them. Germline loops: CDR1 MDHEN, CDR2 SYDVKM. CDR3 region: CASSLGGGVGNTIYF. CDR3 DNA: TGTGCCAGCAGTCTCGGGGGGGGCGTTGGAAACACCATATATTTT.

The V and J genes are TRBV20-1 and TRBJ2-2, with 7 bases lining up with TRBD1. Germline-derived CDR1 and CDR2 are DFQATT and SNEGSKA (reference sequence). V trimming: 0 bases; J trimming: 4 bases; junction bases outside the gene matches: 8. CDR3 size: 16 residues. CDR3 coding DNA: TGCAGTGCTAGAGATGAGAGACAGGGTATCACCGGGGAGCTGTTTTTT. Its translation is CSARDERQGITGELFF.

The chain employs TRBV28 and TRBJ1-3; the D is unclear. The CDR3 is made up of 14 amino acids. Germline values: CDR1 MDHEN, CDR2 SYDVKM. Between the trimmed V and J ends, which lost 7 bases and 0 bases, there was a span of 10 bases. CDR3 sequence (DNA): TGTGCCAGCACACGATCCAACTCTGGAAACACCATATATTTT. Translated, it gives CASTRSNSGNTIYF.

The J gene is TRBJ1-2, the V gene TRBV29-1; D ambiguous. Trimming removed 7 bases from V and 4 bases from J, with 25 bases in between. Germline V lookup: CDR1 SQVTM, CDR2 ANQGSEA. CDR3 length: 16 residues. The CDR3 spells CSALKLGSGSIYGYTF. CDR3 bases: TGCAGCGCCCTAAAGCTTGGGTCAGGCAGCATCTATGGCTACACCTTC. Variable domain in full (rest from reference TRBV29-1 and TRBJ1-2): SAVISQKPSRDICQRGTSLTIQCQVDSQVTMMFWYRQQPGQSLTLIATANQGSEATYESGFVIDKFPISRPNLTFSTLTVSNMSPEDSSIYLCSALKLGSGSIYGYTFGSGTRLTVV.

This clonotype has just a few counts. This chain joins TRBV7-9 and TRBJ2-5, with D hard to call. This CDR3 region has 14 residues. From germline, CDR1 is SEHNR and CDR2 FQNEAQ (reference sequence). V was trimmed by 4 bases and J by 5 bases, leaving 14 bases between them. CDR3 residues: CASSSRTVGETQYF. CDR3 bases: TGTGCCAGCAGCTCAAGAACCGTGGGGGAGACCCAGTACTTC.

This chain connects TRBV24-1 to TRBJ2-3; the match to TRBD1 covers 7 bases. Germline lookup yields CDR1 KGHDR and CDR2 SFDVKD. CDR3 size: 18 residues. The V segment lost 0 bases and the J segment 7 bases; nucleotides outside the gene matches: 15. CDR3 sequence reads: CATSDLHRGGEPCYTQYF. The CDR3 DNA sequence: TGTGCCACCAGTGATTTGCATCGAGGGGGCGAGCCCTGTTATACGCAGTATTTT.

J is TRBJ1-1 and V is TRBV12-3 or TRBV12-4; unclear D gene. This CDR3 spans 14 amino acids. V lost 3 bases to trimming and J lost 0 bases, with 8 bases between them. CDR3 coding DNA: TGTGCCAGCAGTTTGACTGGGGTGAACACTGAAGCTTTCTTT. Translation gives CASSLTGVNTEAFF.

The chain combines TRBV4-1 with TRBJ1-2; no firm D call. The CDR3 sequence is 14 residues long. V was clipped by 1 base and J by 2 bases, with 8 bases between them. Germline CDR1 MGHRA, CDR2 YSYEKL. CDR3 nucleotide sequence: TGCGCCAGCAGCCAAGTATCGGGGAACTATGGCTACACCTTC. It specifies CASSQVSGNYGYTF.

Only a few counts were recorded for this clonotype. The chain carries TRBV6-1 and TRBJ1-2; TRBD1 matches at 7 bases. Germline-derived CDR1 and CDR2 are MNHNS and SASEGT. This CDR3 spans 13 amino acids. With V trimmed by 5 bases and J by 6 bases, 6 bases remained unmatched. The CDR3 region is CASSLRQGDGYTF. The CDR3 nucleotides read TGTGCCAGCAGTCTCCGGCAGGGGGATGGCTACACCTTC.

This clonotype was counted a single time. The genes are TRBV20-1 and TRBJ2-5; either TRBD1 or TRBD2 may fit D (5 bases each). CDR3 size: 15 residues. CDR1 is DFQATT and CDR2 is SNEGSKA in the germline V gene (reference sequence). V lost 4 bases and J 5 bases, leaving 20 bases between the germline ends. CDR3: CSANQGVKVRETQYF. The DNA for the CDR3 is TGCAGTGCTAACCAGGGAGTAAAGGTTCGCGAGACCCAGTACTTC.

The CDR3: CASSLGQNYGYTF. For the CDR3, the DNA is TGTGCCAGCAGCTTGGGACAAAACTATGGCTACACCTTC. This chain links TRBV7-2 with TRBJ1-2; possibly TRBD1 for D (6 bases). Trimming pared 3 bases from V and 2 bases from J, leaving 7 bases between. Germline assignment: CDR1 SGHTA and CDR2 FQGNSA. The CDR3 covers 13 residues.

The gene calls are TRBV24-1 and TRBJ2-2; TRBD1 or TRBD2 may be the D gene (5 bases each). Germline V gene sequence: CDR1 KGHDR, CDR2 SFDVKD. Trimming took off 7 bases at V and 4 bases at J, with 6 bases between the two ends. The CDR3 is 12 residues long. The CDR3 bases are TGTGCCACCAGGGGACGCACCGGGGAGCTGTTTTTT. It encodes CATRGRTGELFF.

For the CDR3, the DNA is TGTGCCAGCAGCCCTGGGGGGACGGTAAGCTACGAGCAGTACTTC. Protein sequence: CASSPGGTVSYEQYF. The gene calls are TRBV28 and TRBJ2-7; D is perhaps TRBD2 (6 bases). The V and J ends lost 6 bases and 3 bases respectively, with 18 bases between them. The CDR3 extends over 15 amino acids. Germline assignment: CDR1 MDHEN and CDR2 SYDVKM.

This CDR3 reads CSASSGRTQDTQYF. CDR3 coding DNA: TGCAGTGCTAGTAGCGGGAGAACACAAGATACGCAGTATTTT. V gene TRBV20-1 combines with J gene TRBJ2-3, with TRBD2 matching over 9 bases. After removal of 3 bases from V and 5 bases from J, the junction contained 6 bases not matched to a gene. CDR3 length: 14 amino acids. The germline gives CDR1 DFQATT, CDR2 SNEGSKA (reference sequence).

The CDR3 coding sequence is TGCGCCAGCTCCCAGACTCCCACAGATACGCAGTATTTT. Protein sequence: CASSQTPTDTQYF. The chain combines TRBV10-1 with TRBJ2-3; D ambiguous. Germline-derived CDR1 and CDR2 are WNHNN and SYGVQD (reference sequence). V was shortened by 8 bases and J by 2 bases, with 11 bases between the two germline ends. The CDR3 sequence is 13 residues long.

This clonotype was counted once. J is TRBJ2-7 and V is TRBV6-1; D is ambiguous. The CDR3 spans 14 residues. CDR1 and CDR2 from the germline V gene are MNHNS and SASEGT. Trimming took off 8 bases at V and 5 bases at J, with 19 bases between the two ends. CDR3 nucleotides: TGTGCCAGCTCACCTTTGATAGAAACCCACGAGCAGTACTTC. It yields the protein CASSPLIETHEQYF.

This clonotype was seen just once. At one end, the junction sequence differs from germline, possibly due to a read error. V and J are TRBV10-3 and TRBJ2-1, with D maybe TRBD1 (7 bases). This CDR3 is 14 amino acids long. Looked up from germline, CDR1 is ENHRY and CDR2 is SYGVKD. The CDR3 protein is CAVRGELSYNEQFF. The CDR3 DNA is TGTGCCGTCAGGGGGGAATTATCCTACAATGAGCAGTTCTTC.

The CDR3 coding sequence is TGTGCCAGCAGCTCCTCACTAGCGGGGGGGAGGAAGACCCAGTACTTC. It specifies CASSSSLAGGRKTQYF. V is TRBV11-3 and J is TRBJ2-5; 13 bases line up with TRBD2. CDR3 size: 16 residues. Germline V gene lookup returns CDR1 SGHNT and CDR2 YENEEA. V was clipped by 4 bases and J by 6 bases; unmatched bases: 8. Looking up the rest from reference TRBV11-3 and TRBJ2-5 gives the full variable domain: EAGVVQSPRYKIIEKKQPVAFWCNPISGHNTLYWYLQNLGQGPELLIRYENEEAVDDSQLPKDRFSAERLKGVDSTLKIQPAELGDSAVYLCASSSSLAGGRKTQYFGPGTRLLVL.

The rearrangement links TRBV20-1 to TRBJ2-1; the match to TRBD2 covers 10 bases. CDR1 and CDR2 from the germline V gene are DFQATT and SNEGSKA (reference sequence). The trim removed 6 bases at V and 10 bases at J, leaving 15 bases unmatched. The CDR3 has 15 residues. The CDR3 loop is CSAAKVASGSVEQFF. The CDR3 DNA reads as TGCAGTGCCGCCAAAGTCGCTAGCGGGAGCGTAGAGCAGTTCTTC.

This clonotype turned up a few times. The DNA for the CDR3 is TGTGCCAGCGCCAGGGACAGCGGAAACACCATATATTTT. It yields the protein CASARDSGNTIYF. The chain couples TRBV6-1 to TRBJ1-3; 7 bases are a match to TRBD1. The CDR3 is 13 amino acids. The V segment lost 8 bases and the J segment 4 bases; nucleotides outside the gene matches: 5. Germline values: CDR1 MNHNS, CDR2 SASEGT.

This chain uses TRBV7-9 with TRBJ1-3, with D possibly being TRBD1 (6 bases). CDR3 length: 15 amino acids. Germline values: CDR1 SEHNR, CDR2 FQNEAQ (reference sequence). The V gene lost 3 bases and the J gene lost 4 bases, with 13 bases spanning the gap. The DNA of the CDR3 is TGTGCCAGCAGCTTCTCAGGGGCAGCCGGAAACACCATATATTTT. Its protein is CASSFSGAAGNTIYF.

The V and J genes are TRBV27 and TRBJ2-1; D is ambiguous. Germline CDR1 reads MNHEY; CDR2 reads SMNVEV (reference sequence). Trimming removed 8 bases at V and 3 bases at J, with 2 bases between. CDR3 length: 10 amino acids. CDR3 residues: CASGYNEQFF. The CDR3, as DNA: TGTGCCAGCGGCTACAATGAGCAGTTCTTC.